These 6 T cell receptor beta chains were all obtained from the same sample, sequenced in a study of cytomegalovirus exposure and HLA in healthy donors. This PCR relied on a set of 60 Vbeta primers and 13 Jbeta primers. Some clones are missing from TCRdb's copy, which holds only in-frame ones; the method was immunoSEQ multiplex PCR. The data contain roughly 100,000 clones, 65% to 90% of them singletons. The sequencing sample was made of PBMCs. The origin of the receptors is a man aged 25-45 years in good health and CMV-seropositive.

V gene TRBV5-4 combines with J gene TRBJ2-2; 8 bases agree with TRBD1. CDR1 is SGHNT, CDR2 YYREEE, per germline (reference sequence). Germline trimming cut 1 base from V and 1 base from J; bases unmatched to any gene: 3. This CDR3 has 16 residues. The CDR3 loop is CASSLMGTGNTGELFF. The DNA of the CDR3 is TGTGCCAGCAGCTTGATGGGGACAGGGAACACCGGGGAGCTGTTTTTT.

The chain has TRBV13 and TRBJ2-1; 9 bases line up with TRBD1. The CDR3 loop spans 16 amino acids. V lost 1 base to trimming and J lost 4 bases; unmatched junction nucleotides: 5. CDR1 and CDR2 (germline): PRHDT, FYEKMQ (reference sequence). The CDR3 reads CASSLVGQGYYNEQFF. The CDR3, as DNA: TGTGCCAGCAGCTTAGTTGGACAGGGGTATTACAATGAGCAGTTCTTC.

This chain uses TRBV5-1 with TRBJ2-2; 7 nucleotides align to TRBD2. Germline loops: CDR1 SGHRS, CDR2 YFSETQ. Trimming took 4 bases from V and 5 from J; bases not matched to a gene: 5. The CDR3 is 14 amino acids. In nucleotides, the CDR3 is TGCGCCAGCAGCGCACTTAGCGGGACCGGGGAGCTGTTTTTT. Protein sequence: CASSALSGTGELFF.

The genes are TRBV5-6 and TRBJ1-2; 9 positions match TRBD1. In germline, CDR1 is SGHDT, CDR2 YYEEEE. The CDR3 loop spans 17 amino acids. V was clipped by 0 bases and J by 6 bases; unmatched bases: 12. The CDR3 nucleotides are TGTGCCAGCAGCTTGGGGGTCCCGGGACAGGGTTCGAATGGCTACACCTTC. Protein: CASSLGVPGQGSNGYTF.

CDR3 sequence: CATSRISGTAVYGYTF. DNA for the CDR3: TGTGCCACCAGCAGAATTAGTGGGACAGCCGTCTATGGCTACACCTTC. The chain has TRBV15 and TRBJ1-2; 7 bases are a match to TRBD1. The CDR3 covers 16 residues. The ends lost 2 bases at V and 4 bases at J; junction bases unmatched: 10. Germline V lookup: CDR1 LNHNV, CDR2 YYDKDF (reference sequence).

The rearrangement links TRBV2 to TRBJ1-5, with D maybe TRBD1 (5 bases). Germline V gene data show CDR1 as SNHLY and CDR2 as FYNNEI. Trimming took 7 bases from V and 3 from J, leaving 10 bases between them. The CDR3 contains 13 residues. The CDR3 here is CASTDRFNQPQHF. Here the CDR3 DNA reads TGTGCCAGCACCGACAGATTCAATCAGCCCCAGCATTTT. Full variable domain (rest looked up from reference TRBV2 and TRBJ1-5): EPEVTQTPSHQVTQMGQEVILRCVPISNHLYFYWYRQILGQKVEFLVSFYNNEISEKSEIFDDQFSVERPDGSNFTLKIRSTKLEDSAMYFCASTDRFNQPQHFGDGTRLSIL.